The entry that follows covers one T cell receptor beta chain sequence. The antigen is undetermined. The data originate from a study of cytomegalovirus exposure and HLA in healthy donors. General study results and limits: Rarity marked most TCR sequences, yet some public TCRs occurred in many donors. Immune exposure was documented only through CMV serostatus. Later analysis reportedly placed an Asian-associated ancestry cluster below the roughly 690-donor mean in N-insertions.

The CDR3 totals 11 residues. Germline V lookup: CDR1 SQVTM, CDR2 ANQGSEA. With V trimmed by 7 bases and J by 8 bases, 6 bases remained unmatched. Each donor was nominally healthy when sampled (though unrecorded immune exposures were likely). Use of 60 Vbeta and 13 Jbeta primers characterized the PCR. Only in-frame clones appear in the TCRdb table, and some are missing; sequencing was by immunoSEQ multiplex PCR. In the table there are 150,000 to 200,000 clones, 65% to 80% of which are singletons. This chain joins TRBV29-1 and TRBJ2-7; 9 bases map to TRBD1. This receptor was obtained from a woman in her twenties or thirties in good health and CMV-seronegative. The sequencing sample was made of PBMCs. CDR3 sequence: CSATGQGKQYF. The DNA for the CDR3 is TGCAGCGCCACGGGACAGGGAAAGCAGTACTTC.